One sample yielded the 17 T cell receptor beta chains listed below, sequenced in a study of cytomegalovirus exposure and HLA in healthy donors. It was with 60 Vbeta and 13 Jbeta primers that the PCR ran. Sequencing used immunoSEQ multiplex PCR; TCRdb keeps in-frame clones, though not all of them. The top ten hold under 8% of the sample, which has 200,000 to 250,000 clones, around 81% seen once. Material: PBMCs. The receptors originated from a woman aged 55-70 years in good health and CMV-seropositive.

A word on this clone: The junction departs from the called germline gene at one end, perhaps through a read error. CDR3 sequence: CSSSPYQETQYF. CDR3 nucleotide sequence: TGTTCCAGCAGCCCATACCAAGAGACCCAGTACTTC. The chain links TRBV7-9 to TRBJ2-5; no clear D. The CDR3 has 12 residues. The germline V gene has CDR1 SEHNR and CDR2 FQNEAQ (reference sequence).

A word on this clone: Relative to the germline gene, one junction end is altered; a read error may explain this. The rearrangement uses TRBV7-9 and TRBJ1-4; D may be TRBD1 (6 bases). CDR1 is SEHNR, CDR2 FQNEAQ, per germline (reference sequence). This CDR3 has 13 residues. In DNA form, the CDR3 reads TGTTCCAGCAGCTTATTAGGGGGTGAAAAACTGTTTTTT. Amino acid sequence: CSSSLLGGEKLFF.

The CDR3 bases are TGTGCCAGCAGTGAAACCCCGCCTAGCGGGAAGTACGAGCAGTACTTC. This gives the protein CASSETPPSGKYEQYF. The V and J genes are TRBV27 and TRBJ2-7; 9 nucleotides match TRBD2. The CDR3 runs 16 residues. The ends lost 5 bases at V and 4 bases at J; junction bases unmatched: 12. CDR1 and CDR2 from the germline V gene are MNHEY and SMNVEV (reference sequence).

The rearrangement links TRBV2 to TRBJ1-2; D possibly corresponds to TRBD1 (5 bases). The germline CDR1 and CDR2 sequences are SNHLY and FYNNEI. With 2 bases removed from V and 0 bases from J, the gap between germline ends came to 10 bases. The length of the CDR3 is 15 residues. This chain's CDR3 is CASSEQGGSNYGYTF. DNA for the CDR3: TGTGCCAGCAGTGAACAGGGTGGATCTAACTATGGCTACACCTTC.

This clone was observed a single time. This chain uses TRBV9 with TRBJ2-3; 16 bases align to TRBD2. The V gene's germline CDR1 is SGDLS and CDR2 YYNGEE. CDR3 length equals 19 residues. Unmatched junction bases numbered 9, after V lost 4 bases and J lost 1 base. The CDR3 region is CASSPLGLAGGPGTDTQYF. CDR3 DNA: TGTGCCAGCAGCCCCCTGGGACTAGCGGGAGGGCCTGGCACAGATACGCAGTATTTT.

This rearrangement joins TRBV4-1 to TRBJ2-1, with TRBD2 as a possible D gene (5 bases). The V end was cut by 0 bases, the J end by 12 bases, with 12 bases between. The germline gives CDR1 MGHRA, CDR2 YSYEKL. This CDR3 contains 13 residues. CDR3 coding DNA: TGCGCCAGCAGCCAAGATCGTGAGGGCGCGCAGTTCTTC. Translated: CASSQDREGAQFF.

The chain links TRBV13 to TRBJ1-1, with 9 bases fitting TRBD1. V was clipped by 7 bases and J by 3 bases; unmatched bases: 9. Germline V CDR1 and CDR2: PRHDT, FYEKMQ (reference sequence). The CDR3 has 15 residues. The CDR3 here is CASKPNRGPYTEAFF. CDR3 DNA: TGTGCCAGCAAGCCTAACAGGGGGCCCTACACTGAAGCTTTCTTT.

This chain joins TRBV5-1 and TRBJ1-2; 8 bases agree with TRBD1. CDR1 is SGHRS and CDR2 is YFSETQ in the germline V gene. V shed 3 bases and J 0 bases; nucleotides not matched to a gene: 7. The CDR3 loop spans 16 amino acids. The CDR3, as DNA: TGCGCCAGCAGCTCGATTGACAGGGGAGCTAACTATGGCTACACCTTC. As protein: CASSSIDRGANYGYTF. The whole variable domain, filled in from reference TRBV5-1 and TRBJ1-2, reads KAGVTQTPRYLIKTRGQQVTLSCSPISGHRSVSWYQQTPGQGLQFLFEYFSETQRNKGNFPGRFSGRQFSNSRSEMNVSTLELGDSALYLCASSSIDRGANYGYTFGSGTRLTVV.

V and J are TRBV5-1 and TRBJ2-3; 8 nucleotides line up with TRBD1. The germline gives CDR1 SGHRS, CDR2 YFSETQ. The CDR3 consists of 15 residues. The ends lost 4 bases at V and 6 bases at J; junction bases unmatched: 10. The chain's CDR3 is CASSDGTGSFDTQYF. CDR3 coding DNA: TGCGCCAGCAGCGACGGGACAGGTTCCTTTGATACGCAGTATTTT.

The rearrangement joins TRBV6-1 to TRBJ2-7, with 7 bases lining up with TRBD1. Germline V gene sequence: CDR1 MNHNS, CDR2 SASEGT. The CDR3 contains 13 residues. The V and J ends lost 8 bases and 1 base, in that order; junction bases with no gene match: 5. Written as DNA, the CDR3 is TGTGCCAGCCGGACAGGTGCGTCCTACGAGCAGTACTTC. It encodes CASRTGASYEQYF.

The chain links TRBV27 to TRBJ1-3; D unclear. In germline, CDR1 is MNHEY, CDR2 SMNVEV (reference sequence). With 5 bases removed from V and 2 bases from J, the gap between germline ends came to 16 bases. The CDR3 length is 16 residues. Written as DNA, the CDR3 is TGTGCCAGCAGTCCCTCCTGGGCGAGGGCTGGAAACACCATATATTTT. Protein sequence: CASSPSWARAGNTIYF.

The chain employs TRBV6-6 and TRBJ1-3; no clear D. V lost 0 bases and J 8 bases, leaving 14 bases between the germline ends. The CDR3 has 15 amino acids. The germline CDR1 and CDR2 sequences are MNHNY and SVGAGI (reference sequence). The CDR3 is CASSYSRPDGDTIYF. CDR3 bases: TGTGCCAGCAGTTACTCGAGACCTGACGGAGACACCATATATTTT.

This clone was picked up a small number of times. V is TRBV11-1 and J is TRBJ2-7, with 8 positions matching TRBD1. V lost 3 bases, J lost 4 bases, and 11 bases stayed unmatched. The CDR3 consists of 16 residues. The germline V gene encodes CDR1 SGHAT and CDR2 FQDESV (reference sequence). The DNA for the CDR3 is TGTGCCAGCAGCTTGGGCCAGGGGGCATTTTCTTACGAGCAGTACTTC. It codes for CASSLGQGAFSYEQYF.

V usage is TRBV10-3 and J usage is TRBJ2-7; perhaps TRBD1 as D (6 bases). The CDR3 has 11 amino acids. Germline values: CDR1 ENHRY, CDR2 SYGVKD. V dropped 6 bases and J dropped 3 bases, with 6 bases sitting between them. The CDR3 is CAIRGHYEQYF. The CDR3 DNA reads TGTGCCATCAGGGGACACTACGAGCAGTACTTC.

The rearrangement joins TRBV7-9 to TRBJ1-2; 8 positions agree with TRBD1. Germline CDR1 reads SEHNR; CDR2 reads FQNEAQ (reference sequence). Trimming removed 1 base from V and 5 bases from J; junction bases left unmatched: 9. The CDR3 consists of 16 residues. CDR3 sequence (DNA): TGTGCCAGCAGCTTAGACTCGGGGACAGGATGGTATGGCTACACCTTC. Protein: CASSLDSGTGWYGYTF. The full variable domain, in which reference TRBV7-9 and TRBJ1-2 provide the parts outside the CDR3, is DTGVSQNPRHKITKRGQNVTFRCDPISEHNRLYWYRQTLGQGPEFLTYFQNEAQLEKSRLLSDRFSAERPKGSFSTLEIQRTEQGDSAMYLCASSLDSGTGWYGYTFGSGTRLTVV.

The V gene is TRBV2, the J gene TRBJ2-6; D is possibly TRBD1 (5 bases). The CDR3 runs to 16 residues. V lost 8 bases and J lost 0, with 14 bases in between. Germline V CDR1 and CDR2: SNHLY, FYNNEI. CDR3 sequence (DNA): TGTGCCAGCGACAGAGCAGAGAGCTCTGGGGCCAACGTCCTGACTTTC. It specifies CASDRAESSGANVLTF. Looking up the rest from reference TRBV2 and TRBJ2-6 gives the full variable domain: EPEVTQTPSHQVTQMGQEVILRCVPISNHLYFYWYRQILGQKVEFLVSFYNNEISEKSEIFDDQFSVERPDGSNFTLKIRSTKLEDSAMYFCASDRAESSGANVLTFGAGSRLTVL.

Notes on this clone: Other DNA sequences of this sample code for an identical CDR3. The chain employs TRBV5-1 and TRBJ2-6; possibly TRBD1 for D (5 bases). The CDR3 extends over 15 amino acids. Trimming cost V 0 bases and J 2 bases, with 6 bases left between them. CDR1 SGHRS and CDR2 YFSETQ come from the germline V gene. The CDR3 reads CASSLGGTGANVLTF. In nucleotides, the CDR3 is TGCGCCAGCAGCTTGGGGGGCACTGGGGCCAACGTCCTGACTTTC.